Listed below are T cell receptor beta chains from one sample, sequenced in a study of cytomegalovirus exposure and HLA in healthy donors. Profiling relied on immunoSEQ multiplex PCR, and the TCRdb table lists in-frame clones only, not all of them. The table records some 180,000 clones, 65% to 80% of them present only once. Sequencing used PBMCs. These TCRs come from a woman in her 30s in good health and CMV-seropositive. CDR3s include the opening cysteine and the closing phenylalanine or tryptophan. D genes are given only for firm matches. For some rows the clone size is stated as once, few or many, or as a class when expanded; others skip it.

abundance	v_gene	d_gene	j_gene	CDR3aa	CDR3nt
NA	TRBV5-1	TRBD2	TRBJ2-3	CASSPAPSGGASDTQYF	TGCGCCAGCAGCCCGGCCCCCAGCGGGGGGGCCTCAGATACGCAGTATTTT
NA	TRBV5-4	NA	TRBJ2-5	CASSLVSETQYF	TGTGCCAGCAGCTTGGTGTCGGAGACCCAGTACTTC
once	TRBV11-2	NA	TRBJ1-3	CASSPGRGGGNTIYF	TGTGCCAGCAGCCCCGGTCGGGGGGGAGGAAACACCATATATTTT
few	TRBV5-6	NA	TRBJ2-7	CARKHTGKGKEQYF	TGTGCCAGGAAACATACAGGGAAGGGAAAAGAGCAGTACTTC
NA	TRBV7-9	NA	TRBJ1-4	CASSQGQLSEKLFF	TGTGCCAGCAGCCAGGGGCAACTGAGCGAAAAACTGTTTTTT
NA	TRBV10-3	NA	TRBJ2-1	CAISFTGDSYNEQFF	TGTGCCATCAGCTTTACGGGGGATTCCTACAATGAGCAGTTCTTC
NA	TRBV4-2	TRBD2	TRBJ2-7	CASSRAGGGYEQYF	TGTGCCAGCAGCCGCGCGGGGGGGGGCTACGAGCAGTACTTC
once	TRBV2	TRBD2	TRBJ2-3	CATGGLGSDTQYF	TGTGCCACCGGAGGACTAGGTAGTGATACGCAGTATTTT
NA	TRBV28	TRBD1	TRBJ2-7	CASSRSRDRFSEQYF	TGTGCCAGCAGTCGTTCCCGGGACAGGTTCTCCGAGCAGTACTTC
NA	TRBV10-3	NA	TRBJ2-3	CAISGGPDTQYF	TGTGCCATCAGTGGGGGGCCGGATACGCAGTATTTT
NA	TRBV19	TRBD2	TRBJ2-3	CASSTGAGESTDTQYF	TGTGCCAGTAGTACGGGAGCGGGGGAAAGCACAGATACGCAGTATTTT
few	TRBV5-1	TRBD2	TRBJ2-1	CASSLASGSEQFF	TGCGCCAGCAGCTTGGCAAGCGGGAGTGAGCAGTTCTTC
NA	TRBV10-2	TRBD1	TRBJ2-7	CASSRDSRSYEQYF	TGCGCCAGCAGCCGGGACAGTAGATCCTACGAGCAGTACTTC
NA	TRBV28	TRBD1	TRBJ2-1	CASSLQGALSTSHEQFF	TGTGCCAGCAGTTTACAGGGGGCGTTAAGTACGTCCCATGAGCAGTTCTTC
NA	TRBV28	TRBD1	TRBJ2-7	CASRTGQGPYEQYF	TGTGCCAGCAGGACGGGACAGGGGCCCTACGAGCAGTACTTC
few	TRBV2	NA	TRBJ1-2	CASSVARFKDGYTF	TGTGCCAGCAGTGTCGCGAGGTTTAAGGATGGCTACACCTTC
NA	TRBV28	NA	TRBJ1-2	CASSLSLYGYTF	TGTGCCAGCAGTTTATCCCTCTATGGCTACACCTTC
NA	TRBV7-2	NA	TRBJ2-1	CASSPHEEQFF	TGTGCCAGCAGCCCCCATGAGGAGCAGTTCTTC
few	TRBV28	TRBD1	TRBJ2-7	CAVQVRQGSYEQYF	TGTGCCGTGCAGGTTAGACAGGGCTCCTACGAGCAGTACTTC
few	TRBV27	NA	TRBJ2-3	CASSLISGQSTDTQYF	TGTGCCAGCAGTTTAATCAGCGGCCAAAGCACAGATACGCAGTATTTT
few	TRBV11-3	NA	TRBJ1-3	CASSLDQDGSSGNTIYF	TGTGCCAGCAGCTTAGATCAGGACGGGAGCTCTGGAAACACCATATATTTT
NA	TRBV6-5	NA	TRBJ2-7	CASSYSNGGADEQYF	TGTGCCAGCAGTTACTCGAATGGGGGCGCGGACGAGCAGTACTTC
few	TRBV2	NA	TRBJ2-7	CASSEYYEQYF	TGTGCCAGCAGTGAATACTACGAGCAGTACTTC